These T cell receptor beta chains were read from a single sample in a study of low-dose radiotherapy and immunotherapy resistance in tumors. TCRdb redid the calling of the reads with MiXCR, one entry per CDR3 protein. Of tens of thousands of distinct CDR3 sequences in the sample, under 10% were seen once. The sequences come from PBMCs, collected before treatment. The receptors were gathered from a male donor with prostate cancer. CDR3s include the opening cysteine and the closing phenylalanine or tryptophan. A D gene is named only where the DNA matches it firmly. A row's size may be missing; if present it is once, few, many or a size class.

abundance	d_gene	v_gene	j_gene	CDR3nt	CDR3aa
many	.	TRBV7-2	TRBJ1-5	TGTGCCAGCAGCTTAGATGGCAGCAATCAGCCCCAGCATTTT	CASSLDGSNQPQHF
many	.	TRBV2	TRBJ1-4	TGTGCCAGCAGTGAATTGTCTAATGAAAAACTGTTTTTT	CASSELSNEKLFF
many	.	TRBV28	TRBJ1-6	TGTGCCAGCACCCGCAGTTTGGGCTCCTATAATTCACCCCTCCACTTT	CASTRSLGSYNSPLHF
many	TRBD1	TRBV28	TRBJ1-1	TGTGCCAGCAGGGGGACAGGGGGCACTGAAGCTTTCTTT	CASRGTGGTEAFF
many	.	TRBV4-1	TRBJ2-5	TGCGCCAGCAGCCAAGAAGTCGGGAGAGAGGGAGAGACCCAGTACTTC	CASSQEVGREGETQYF
many	TRBD1	TRBV10-3	TRBJ1-5	TGTGCCATCAGACAGGGGCTTAATCAGCCCCAGCATTTT	CAIRQGLNQPQHF
.	.	TRBV27	TRBJ2-3	TGTGCCAGCAGTTCAGGATGGAACACAGATACGCAGTATTTT	CASSSGWNTDTQYF
many	TRBD1	TRBV20-1	TRBJ2-2	TGCAGTGCTAGGGGGACAGGGGGTACCACCGGGGAGCTGTTTTTT	CSARGTGGTTGELFF
many	TRBD2	TRBV14	TRBJ2-3	TGTGCCAGCAGCAAGCGTCTAGCGGCTGGAGGTGGGGCAGATACGCAGTATTTT	CASSKRLAAGGGADTQYF
.	.	TRBV2	TRBJ2-7	TGTGCCAGCGGGAGGGACAAGAGCTCCTACGAGCAGTACTTC	CASGRDKSSYEQYF
few	TRBD2	TRBV7-2	TRBJ2-5	TGTGCCAGCAGCCGGGGGGATCAAGAGACCCAGTACTTC	CASSRGDQETQYF
many	TRBD1	TRBV14	TRBJ2-2	TGTGCCAGCAGCCTTTCCCCAGGACAGGGCTCCGGGGAGCTGTTTTTT	CASSLSPGQGSGELFF
many	.	TRBV5-1	TRBJ2-2	TGCGCATGCCGGCGTTCCGCCGGGGAGCTGTTTTTT	CACRRSAGELFF
many	TRBD1	TRBV28	TRBJ1-1	TGTGCCAGCACCGAGACAGGGACGGACAAAGCTTTCTTT	CASTETGTDKAFF
many	.	TRBV12-3/TRBV12-4	TRBJ1-1	TGTGCCAGCAGTTTGGTAGGGGCAGGGAACACTGAAGCTTTCTTT	CASSLVGAGNTEAFF
.	.	TRBV6-5	TRBJ2-2	TGTGCCAGCAGTTACTCTAGGGACACCGGGGAGCTGTTTTTT	CASSYSRDTGELFF
many	.	TRBV19	TRBJ2-3	TGTGCCAGTAGTATAGTCAGCGGACCCACAGATACGCAGTATTTT	CASSIVSGPTDTQYF
many	TRBD1	TRBV7-2	TRBJ2-2	TGTGCCAGCAGCTTGGCCGGGACAGGGGGGACCGGGGAGCTGTTTTTT	CASSLAGTGGTGELFF
many	TRBD2	TRBV3-1	TRBJ2-3	TGTGCCAGCAGCCAAGATAGCCTAGCGGGAGCGGATACGCAGTATTTT	CASSQDSLAGADTQYF
many	.	TRBV7-9	TRBJ2-3	TGTGCCAGCAGCTTATCAAGGGCGGCAGATACGCAGTATTTT	CASSLSRAADTQYF
many	.	TRBV12-3/TRBV12-4	TRBJ1-2	TGTGCCAGCAGCTTGGGGGGGCGCAACTATGGCTACACCTTC	CASSLGGRNYGYTF
many	TRBD2	TRBV5-1	TRBJ2-3	TGCGCCAGCAGCTCCGCCCCTTCTAGCGGCACAAATACGCAGTATTTT	CASSSAPSSGTNTQYF
many	TRBD1	TRBV6-6	TRBJ1-1	TGTGCCAGCACCTTGGGACAGGGGTTCACTGAAGCTTTCTTT	CASTLGQGFTEAFF
many	TRBD2	TRBV7-9	TRBJ2-1	TGTGCCAGCAGCTTAGGGACTAGCCATTTCAATGAGCAGTTCTTC	CASSLGTSHFNEQFF
many	.	TRBV29-1	TRBJ2-1	TGCAGCGGCGCCGGCAGCTCCTACAATGAGCAGTTCTTC	CSGAGSSYNEQFF
many	.	TRBV20-1	TRBJ2-3	TGCAGTGCTAGAGGTGGAGGACAGAATTCAGATACGCAGTATTTT	CSARGGGQNSDTQYF
many	TRBD1	TRBV30	TRBJ1-5	TGTGCCTGGAGGGCCGGGACAGCGGATGGGCAGCCCCAGCATTTT	CAWRAGTADGQPQHF
many	.	TRBV7-2	TRBJ2-5	TGTGCCAGCACTGTACTGGGCATGTACCAAGAGACCCAGTACTTC	CASTVLGMYQETQYF
many	.	TRBV25-1	TRBJ1-2	TGTGCCAGCAGCTTTGGCGCGGGCGGGAACTATGGCTACACCTTC	CASSFGAGGNYGYTF
many	.	TRBV5-1	TRBJ1-1	TGCGCCAGCAGCGGGAACACCAGGGATGTGAACACTGAAGCTTTCTTT	CASSGNTRDVNTEAFF
many	.	TRBV10-3	TRBJ1-5	TGTGCCATCAACGGCGGCCGAGGTCAGCCCCAGCATTTT	CAINGGRGQPQHF
many	.	TRBV7-2	TRBJ2-3	TGTGCCAGCAGCACCGGGGGCGGGGGTTTTACGCAGTATTTT	CASSTGGGGFTQYF
many	.	TRBV6-5	TRBJ2-3	TGTGCCAGCAGTTACTCACGGCAGAGGGCAGATACGCAGTATTTT	CASSYSRQRADTQYF
many	.	TRBV20-1	TRBJ2-3	TGCAGTGCCCCTCCGGTGCCTCCGGGCGATACGCAGTATTTT	CSAPPVPPGDTQYF
many	.	TRBV5-5	TRBJ2-2	TGTGCCAGCAGCTGGGAACTCAACACCGGGGAGCTGTTTTTT	CASSWELNTGELFF
many	TRBD2	TRBV19	TRBJ2-1	TGTGCCAGTAGTATGCTAGCGGGGCATGAGCAGTTCTTC	CASSMLAGHEQFF
many	TRBD2	TRBV5-4	TRBJ2-3	TGTGCCAGCGAGGTAGCGGGGAGCACAGATACGCAGTATTTT	CASEVAGSTDTQYF
few	TRBD2	TRBV29-1	TRBJ2-5	TGCAGCGCCGCGAGGACTAGCGGGCAAGAGACCCAGTACTTC	CSAARTSGQETQYF
many	.	TRBV6-6	TRBJ2-7	TGTGCCAGCACAGATAGCGGCGCCTACGAGCAGTACTTC	CASTDSGAYEQYF
many	.	TRBV29-1	TRBJ1-1	TGCAGCGTGTCAGAGACTGAAGCTTTCTTT	CSVSETEAFF
many	.	TRBV20-1	TRBJ1-4	TGCAGTGCTAGAGAGAGGGGGGGGACGAAGGGTGAAAAACTGTTTTTT	CSARERGGTKGEKLFF
.	.	TRBV20-1	TRBJ1-1	TGCAGTGCTAGAGATTGGCGCGCCACTGAAGCTTTCTTT	CSARDWRATEAFF
many	TRBD2	TRBV11-3	TRBJ2-3	TGTGCCAGCAGCTTTAGCGGGGTGGGCACAGATACGCAGTATTTT	CASSFSGVGTDTQYF
.	TRBD1	TRBV4-2	TRBJ1-5	TGTGCCAGTAACCAAGGGGGGACAGGGGTCCAGCCCCAGCATTTT	CASNQGGTGVQPQHF
many	.	TRBV6-1	TRBJ1-2	TGTGCCAGCAGTGAGGGGGGGTATGGCTACACCTTC	CASSEGGYGYTF
many	.	TRBV20-1	TRBJ2-7	TGCAGTGCTAGAGCGGGGCCTTGGGGCTACGAGCAGTACTTC	CSARAGPWGYEQYF
many	TRBD2	TRBV20-1	TRBJ2-2	TGCAGTGCTAGATCAGGCGGGGGAACCGGGGAGCTGTTTTTT	CSARSGGGTGELFF
.	TRBD2	TRBV18	TRBJ2-5	TGTGCCAGCTCGCTGATACCGGGACTAGCGTCCCAAGAGACCCAGTACTTC	CASSLIPGLASQETQYF
.	.	TRBV3-1	TRBJ1-5	TGTGCCAGCAGCCTTGGACAGAGCAATCAGCCCCAGCATTTT	CASSLGQSNQPQHF
many	TRBD1	TRBV12-3/TRBV12-4	TRBJ2-3	TGTGCCAGCACCTTGACAGGGCGAGAGTATTTT	CASTLTGREYF